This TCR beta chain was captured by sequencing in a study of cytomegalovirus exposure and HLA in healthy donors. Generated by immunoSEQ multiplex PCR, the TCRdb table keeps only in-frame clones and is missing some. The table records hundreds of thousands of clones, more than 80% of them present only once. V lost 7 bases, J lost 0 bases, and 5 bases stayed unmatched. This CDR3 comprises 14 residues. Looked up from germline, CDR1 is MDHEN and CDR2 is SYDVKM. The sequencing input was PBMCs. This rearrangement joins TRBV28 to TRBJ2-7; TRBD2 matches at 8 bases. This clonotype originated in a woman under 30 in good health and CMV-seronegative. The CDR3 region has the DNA TGTGCCAGCAACCCTAGCGGGTTCTCCTACGAGCAGTACTTC. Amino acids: CASNPSGFSYEQYF.